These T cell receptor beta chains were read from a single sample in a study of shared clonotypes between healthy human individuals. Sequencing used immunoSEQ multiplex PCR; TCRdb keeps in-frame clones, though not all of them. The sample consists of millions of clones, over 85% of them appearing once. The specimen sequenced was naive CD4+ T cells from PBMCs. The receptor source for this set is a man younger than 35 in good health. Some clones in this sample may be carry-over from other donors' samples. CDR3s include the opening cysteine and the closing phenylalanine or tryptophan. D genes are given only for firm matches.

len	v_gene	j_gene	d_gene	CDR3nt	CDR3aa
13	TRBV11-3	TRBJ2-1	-	TGTGCCAGCAGCGTATCAACCCTACCTGAGCAGTTCTTC	CASSVSTLPEQFF
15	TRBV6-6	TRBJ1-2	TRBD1	TGTGCCAGCAGGACCGGGTGGGACAGAAGCTATGGCTACACCTTC	CASRTGWDRSYGYTF
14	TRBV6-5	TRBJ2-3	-	TGTGCCAGCAGTTACCTACAGGGTGGGGATACGCAGTATTTT	CASSYLQGGDTQYF
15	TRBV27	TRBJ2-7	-	TGTGCCAGCAGTTCGACAGCTTTCAGCTCCTACGAGCAGTACTTC	CASSSTAFSSYEQYF
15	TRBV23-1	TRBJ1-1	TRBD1	TGCGCCAGCAGTCAATGGACAGGGAGGACGACTGAAGCTTTCTTT	CASSQWTGRTTEAFF
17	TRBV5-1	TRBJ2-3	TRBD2	TGCGCCAGCAGCTCCCGTCGGGGGGGACTGTCAACAGATACGCAGTATTTT	CASSSRRGGLSTDTQYF
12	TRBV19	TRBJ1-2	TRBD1	TGTGCCAGCGGGACAGGGTGGGTCGGCTACACCTTC	CASGTGWVGYTF
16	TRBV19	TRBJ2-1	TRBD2	TGTGCCAGTAGTGGACGGACTAGCGTTTCCTACAATGAGCAGTTCTTC	CASSGRTSVSYNEQFF
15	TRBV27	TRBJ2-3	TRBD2	TGTGCCAGCAGTTTACCGGGACTAGGAGCAGAGACGCAGTATTTT	CASSLPGLGAETQYF
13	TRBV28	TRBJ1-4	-	TGTGCCAGCAGTTTTGACAATAATGAAAAACTGTTTTTT	CASSFDNNEKLFF
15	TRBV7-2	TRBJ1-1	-	TGTGCCAGCAGCTTAACCGGGACTTGGAACACTGAAGCTTTCTTT	CASSLTGTWNTEAFF
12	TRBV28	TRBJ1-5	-	TGTGCCGGCGGCCCCTCGGGAGGGCCCCAGCATTTT	CAGGPSGGPQHF
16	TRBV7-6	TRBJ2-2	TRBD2	TGTGCCAGCAGCTTGATGAGGGAGGGCCTCCCCGGGGAGCTGTTTTTT	CASSLMREGLPGELFF
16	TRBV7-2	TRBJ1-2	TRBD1	TGTGCCAGCAGCCGGGACAGGGGGCGGTCGGTGGGTGGCTACACCTTC	CASSRDRGRSVGGYTF
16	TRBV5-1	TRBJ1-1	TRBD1	TGCGCCAGCAGCTTGGGCGGTCAGGGGGGAGTCACTGAAGCTTTCTTT	CASSLGGQGGVTEAFF